The clone carrying this TCR beta chain was counted at least ten times. The antigen is undetermined. V lost 6 bases to trimming and J lost 1 base, with 15 bases between them. Germline assignment: CDR1 LNHNV and CDR2 YYDKDF (reference sequence). This CDR3 spans 15 amino acids. This record belongs to a study of T cell repertoires in cytomegalovirus infection. TCRdb redid the calling of the reads with MiXCR, one entry per CDR3 protein. The sample holds around 210,000 distinct CDR3 sequences; about 7% are singletons and the top ten take under 7.5%. The study's findings and limits: Dominant in the ex vivo response were TCR beta clonotypes restricted by HLA-C and specific for CMV.

Sequencing used PBMCs. The receptor was derived from a human donor in good health (CMV status not recorded). Some clones in this sample may be carry-over from other donors' samples. This chain uses TRBV15 with TRBJ1-1; D call uncertain. In nucleotides, the CDR3 is TGTGCCACCAGAGCCCGCGGCAGACAGAACACTGAAGCTTTCTTT. Translated, it gives CATRARGRQNTEAFF.